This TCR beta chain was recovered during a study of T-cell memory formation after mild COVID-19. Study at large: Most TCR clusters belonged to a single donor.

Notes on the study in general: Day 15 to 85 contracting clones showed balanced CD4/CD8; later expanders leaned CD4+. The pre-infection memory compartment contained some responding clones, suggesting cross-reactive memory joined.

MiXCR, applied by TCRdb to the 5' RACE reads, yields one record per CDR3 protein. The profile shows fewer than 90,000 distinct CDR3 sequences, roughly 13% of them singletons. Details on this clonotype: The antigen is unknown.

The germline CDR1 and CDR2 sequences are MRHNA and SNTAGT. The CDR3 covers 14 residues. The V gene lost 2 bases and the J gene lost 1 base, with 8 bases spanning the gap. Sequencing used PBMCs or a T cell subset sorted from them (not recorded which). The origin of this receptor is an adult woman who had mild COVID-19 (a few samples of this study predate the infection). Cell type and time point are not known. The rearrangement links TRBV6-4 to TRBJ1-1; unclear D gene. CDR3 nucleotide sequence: TGTGCCAGCAGTGACGGGTTGGAGAACACTGAAGCTTTCTTT. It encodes CASSDGLENTEAFF.